A selection of T cell receptor beta chains follows, all from one sample in a study of cytomegalovirus exposure and HLA in healthy donors. Assay used: immunoSEQ multiplex PCR; TCRdb lists only in-frame clones, some missing. The sample yields about 260,000 clones, 90% seen once. The sample taken for sequencing was PBMCs. The receptors were gathered from a woman aged 25 to 39 in good health and CMV-seronegative. CDR3s include the opening cysteine and the closing phenylalanine or tryptophan. A D gene is named only where the DNA matches it firmly.

j_call,d_call,v_call,cdr3_aa
TRBJ2-3,-,TRBV7-9,CASSLIVGTGGNTQYF
TRBJ2-3,-,TRBV5-1,CASSLGVGDTQYF
TRBJ2-1,TRBD2,TRBV29-1,CSVSAGGVFF
TRBJ2-3,TRBD1,TRBV4-3,CASSRQQGARDTQYF
TRBJ1-2,-,TRBV5-4,CASSLYGPGGYTF
TRBJ2-7,-,TRBV11-3,CASSLSFRAEGEQYF
TRBJ2-7,TRBD1,TRBV7-2,CASNLGQGTEQYF
TRBJ2-5,TRBD2,TRBV27,CASSGWTSGRGETQYF
TRBJ2-7,TRBD2,TRBV11-3,CASSLKTSGFSSYEQYF
TRBJ2-5,-,TRBV5-1,CASSLTPGRGETQYF
TRBJ2-1,-,TRBV5-3,CARMTTHHSEQFF
TRBJ2-1,TRBD1,TRBV28,CASTGQLNEQFF
TRBJ2-6,-,TRBV6-5,CASSSPRASGANVLTF
TRBJ2-7,TRBD2,TRBV10-3,CAISECQRESCEQYF
TRBJ2-1,TRBD2,TRBV27,CASSFFAGGAYNEQFF
TRBJ2-7,TRBD1,TRBV4-3,CASSRDRVSYEQYF
TRBJ1-3,-,TRBV27,CASSPQVSGNTIYF
TRBJ2-7,TRBD1,TRBV29-1,CSVEEGTGAYEQYF
TRBJ2-7,TRBD1,TRBV28,CASSIGQGAYEQYF
TRBJ1-2,-,TRBV7-9,CASSLFGGRTASYGYTF
TRBJ1-1,-,TRBV7-9,CASSFAGRKNTEAFF
TRBJ2-3,TRBD1,TRBV6-5,CASSLLGTDTDTQYF
TRBJ2-3,TRBD2,TRBV2,CASRPGGTPSTDTQYF